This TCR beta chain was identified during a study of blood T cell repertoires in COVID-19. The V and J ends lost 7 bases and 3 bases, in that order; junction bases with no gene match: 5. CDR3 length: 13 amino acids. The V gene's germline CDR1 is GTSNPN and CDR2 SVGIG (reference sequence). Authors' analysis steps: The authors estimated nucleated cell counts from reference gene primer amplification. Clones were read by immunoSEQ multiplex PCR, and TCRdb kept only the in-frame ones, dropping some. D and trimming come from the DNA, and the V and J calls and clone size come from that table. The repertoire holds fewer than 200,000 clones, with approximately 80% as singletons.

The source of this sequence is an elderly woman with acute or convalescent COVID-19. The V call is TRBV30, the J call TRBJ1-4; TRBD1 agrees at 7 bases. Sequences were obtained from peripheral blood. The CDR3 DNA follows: TGTGCCTATATGACAGGGCCTAATGAAAAACTGTTTTTT. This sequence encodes CAYMTGPNEKLFF. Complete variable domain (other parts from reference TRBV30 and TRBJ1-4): SQTIHQWPATLVQPVGSPLSLECTVEGTSNPNLYWYRQAAGRGLQLLFYSVGIGQISSEVPQNLSASRPQDRQFILSSKKLLLSDSGFYLCAYMTGPNEKLFFGSGTQLSVL.